This T cell receptor (beta chain) emerged from a study of T cell repertoires in cytomegalovirus infection. Whole-study context: TCR beta signatures that were public indicated CMV infection and matching HLA type.

TCRdb recomputed calls from the reads with MiXCR, one row per CDR3 protein. The data contain over 85,000 distinct CDR3 sequences, 15% to 20% of them seen just once; the ten biggest clones take up less than 10%. This clonotype was recorded at least ten times. Antigen unknown. Regarding the study as a whole: Ex vivo responses were dominated by HLA-C-restricted CMV-specific TCR beta clonotypes. Individuals carrying CMV plus the relevant HLA were identified by cumulative frequency of public TCR beta families.

After removal of 0 bases from V and 3 bases from J, the junction contained 7 bases not matched to a gene. The CDR3 spans 16 residues. Germline V lookup: CDR1 DFQATT, CDR2 SNEGSKA (reference sequence). The genes are TRBV20-1 and TRBJ2-1, with 8 bases matching TRBD1. Sequencing was done on a sample of PBMCs. This TCR was recovered from a human donor in good health (CMV status not recorded). Some clones in this sample may be carry-over from other donors' samples. CDR3 bases: TGCAGTGCTAGAGATGAGACAGGGGCCTTCTACAATGAGCAGTTCTTC. It yields the protein CSARDETGAFYNEQFF.